This entry lists 24 T cell receptor beta chains sequenced from one sample in a study of Graves' ophthalmopathy and Graves' hyperthyroidism. RNA transcripts served as template for amplifying TCR beta CDR3 sequences. RT-PCR was first run with HTBI primers, then multiplex PCR in a second round. TCRdb called the multiplex PCR reads again in MiXCR, with one record for every CDR3 protein. The table records around 660,000 distinct CDR3 sequences, roughly two fifths of them present only once. The specimen sequenced was peripheral blood. The receptors here all came from an adult man with Graves' ophthalmopathy.

This clonotype showed up many times. This chain uses TRBV10-3 with TRBJ2-7, with 9 nucleotides matching TRBD1. This CDR3 region has 15 residues. The V gene end was trimmed by 4 bases and the J gene end by 7 bases; junction bases not matched to a gene: 11. Germline V gene data show CDR1 as ENHRY and CDR2 as SYGVKD. Here the CDR3 reads CAISAGTGQVVEQYF. Here the CDR3 DNA reads TGTGCCATCAGTGCTGGGACAGGGCAAGTCGTGGAGCAGTACTTC.

The rearrangement uses TRBV29-1 and TRBJ1-2; D gene unclear. The V end lost 8 bases, the J end lost 0 bases, and 7 bases lay between the germline ends. Germline lookup yields CDR1 SQVTM and CDR2 ANQGSEA. The CDR3 is made up of 11 amino acids. DNA of the CDR3: TGCAGCTCCCATTCTAACTATGGCTACACCTTC. Translating gives CSSHSNYGYTF.

The CDR3 reads CSVEERTGANVLTF. CDR3 bases: TGCAGCGTTGAGGAGAGGACTGGGGCCAACGTCCTGACTTTC. V is TRBV29-1 and J is TRBJ2-6; D is uncertain. V lost 3 bases and J 2 bases, leaving 8 bases between the germline ends. The CDR3 sequence is 14 residues long. Germline V CDR1 and CDR2: SQVTM, ANQGSEA.

This clonotype was counted at least ten times. The V and J genes are TRBV10-3 and TRBJ1-6; 8 bases align to TRBD1. J lost 14 bases, V lost 6 bases, and 12 bases had no gene match. Germline V gene data show CDR1 as ENHRY and CDR2 as SYGVKD. CDR3 length: 14 amino acids. The CDR3 nucleotides read TGTGCCATCAGCCAGACAGGGGAAGGGGGATCCCTCCACTTT. This encodes CAISQTGEGGSLHF.

As for this clonotype: A much larger clone differs from this one at a single base, so this may be a read error. The genes are TRBV10-3 and TRBJ1-2, with no clear D. The CDR3 is 9 amino acids. V lost 10 bases, J lost 10 bases, and 10 bases lay in between. Germline assignment: CDR1 ENHRY and CDR2 SYGVKD. CDR3: CASNFPYTF. Here the CDR3 DNA reads TGTGCCAGCAATTTCCCCTACACCTTC.

A note on this clonotype: A read error may explain this, as a much larger clone is one base away. The V gene is TRBV10-3, the J gene TRBJ2-6; D unresolved. Germline CDR1 ENHRY, CDR2 SYGVKD. The CDR3 has 14 residues. Between the trimmed V and J ends, which lost 6 bases and 4 bases, there was a span of 10 bases. The CDR3 nucleotides are TGTGCCATCAGACCAAGTGTCGGGGCCAACGTCCTGACTTTC. Translating it yields CAIRPSVGANVLTF.

This clonotype showed up many times. The V call is TRBV13, the J call TRBJ2-5; D might be TRBD2 (5 bases). The CDR3 has 12 amino acids. Trimming removed 8 bases from V and 1 base from J, with 8 bases in between. Germline assignment: CDR1 PRHDT and CDR2 FYEKMQ (reference sequence). The CDR3 is CASSGIQETQYF. For the CDR3, the DNA is TGTGCCAGCTCGGGGATCCAAGAGACCCAGTACTTC.

This clonotype was detected ten times or more. J is TRBJ1-5 and V is TRBV7-9; 8 positions match TRBD1. V lost 1 base, J lost 7 bases, and 9 bases stayed unmatched. CDR1 is SEHNR and CDR2 is FQNEAQ in the germline V gene (reference sequence). The CDR3 is made up of 16 amino acids. The CDR3 region is CASSLGPGGESQPQHF. The CDR3, as DNA: TGTGCCAGCAGCTTAGGACCAGGGGGCGAATCGCAGCCCCAGCATTTT.

This sequence joins TRBV19 and TRBJ1-1; TRBD1 matches at 9 bases. The CDR3 loop spans 15 amino acids. V lost 5 bases and J lost 5; bases outside the gene matches: 9. CDR1 and CDR2 (germline): LNHDA, SQIVND (reference sequence). For the CDR3, the DNA is TGTGCCAGTAGTGTCCACAGGGGGCCTGGGACTGAAGCTTTCTTT. It specifies CASSVHRGPGTEAFF.

As concerns this clonotype: Given a much more abundant clone one base away, this may be a read error. This sequence joins TRBV6-1 and TRBJ2-5; 7 bases map to TRBD1. Trimming at V came to 5 bases and at J to 2 bases, leaving 5 bases not matched to a gene. The CDR3 sequence is 14 residues long. Germline CDR1 reads MNHNS; CDR2 reads SASEGT. CDR3 protein: CASSYVRGQETQYF. CDR3 in DNA: TGTGCCAGCAGTTACGTCAGGGGGCAAGAGACCCAGTACTTC.

This chain uses TRBV29-1 with TRBJ2-5; weak D call: TRBD2 (6 bases). The CDR3 is made up of 14 amino acids. The germline gives CDR1 SQVTM, CDR2 ANQGSEA. The V gene lost 6 bases and the J gene lost 9 bases, with 23 bases spanning the gap. The CDR3 region is CSVQGGVGNQPQYF. The CDR3 nucleotides are TGCAGCGTGCAGGGAGGTGTGGGCAATCAGCCCCAGTACTTC.

The sample holds many counts of this clonotype. V gene TRBV19 combines with J gene TRBJ1-5; possibly TRBD1 for D (6 bases). The length of the CDR3 is 15 residues. V dropped 5 bases and J dropped 6 bases, with 17 bases sitting between them. Germline CDR1 and CDR2: LNHDA and SQIVND (reference sequence). The CDR3, as DNA: TGTGCCAGTAGTCTGCAGACAGGTTCGGGTCAGCCCCAGCATTTT. The encoded protein is CASSLQTGSGQPQHF.

This clonotype was found once. The DNA of the CDR3 is TGTGCCAGCAGCCCATGGACAGGGGGGGGGACCACTACGAGGCAGTACTTC. Translated: CASSPWTGGGTTTRQYF. The chain links TRBV7-8 to TRBJ2-7; 10 bases are shared with TRBD1. CDR3 length: 17 residues. Germline values: CDR1 SGHVS, CDR2 FQNEAQ. V lost 5 bases and J lost 9; bases outside the gene matches: 19.

This clonotype was observed at least ten times. The chain joins TRBV29-1 to TRBJ2-2; D call uncertain. Trimming removed 3 bases at V and 1 base at J, with 9 bases between. This CDR3 has 14 residues. The germline V gene has CDR1 SQVTM and CDR2 ANQGSEA. The CDR3 sequence is CSVEVTLNTGELFF. As DNA, the CDR3 is TGCAGCGTTGAGGTGACACTGAACACCGGGGAGCTGTTTTTT.

Here the CDR3 reads CAIGTSGPETQYF. CDR3 in DNA: TGTGCCATCGGGACTAGCGGGCCAGAGACCCAGTACTTC. The chain combines TRBV10-3 with TRBJ2-5; 12 nucleotides agree with TRBD2. Germline V CDR1 and CDR2: ENHRY, SYGVKD. The CDR3 totals 13 residues. Trimming at V came to 8 bases and at J to 4 bases, leaving 2 bases not matched to a gene.

Details on this clonotype: In this CDR3 the conserved last residue, phenylalanine or tryptophan, is missing, so a read error is likely. The V gene is TRBV6-5, the J gene TRBJ1-1; D ambiguous. V was pared by 2 bases and J by 4 bases, with 11 bases between. The CDR3 consists of 14 residues. Germline assignment: CDR1 MNHEY and CDR2 SVGAGI. The CDR3 here is CASSYAGWATEAFS. CDR3 DNA sequence: TGTGCCAGCAGTTACGCCGGGTGGGCCACTGAAGCTTTCTCT.

With regard to this clonotype: This sequence may be a read error, since a much larger clone differs from it by one base. The chain uses TRBV11-2 and TRBJ2-5; no definite D call. This CDR3 has 13 residues. CDR1 is SGHAT, CDR2 FQNNGV, per germline. The CDR3 region has the DNA TGCGCCAGCAGCCAACCACGCCGGGAGACCCAGTACTTC. It translates to CASSQPRRETQYF.

This clonotype occurred a few times. CDR3: CASRSWDRGSFYGYTF. In DNA form, the CDR3 reads TGTGCCAGCAGATCATGGGACCGGGGGTCGTTCTATGGCTACACCTTC. The rearrangement joins TRBV27 to TRBJ1-2, with D tentatively TRBD1 (5 bases). Per germline, CDR1 MNHEY and CDR2 SMNVEV (reference sequence). The CDR3 has 16 residues. V was pared by 6 bases and J by 4 bases, with 21 bases between.

This clonotype was seen repeatedly, ten times or more. This sequence joins TRBV7-8 and TRBJ1-5; possibly TRBD1 for D (6 bases). The V end lost 6 bases, the J end lost 1 base, and 10 bases lay between the germline ends. This CDR3 is 14 amino acids long. Germline V gene lookup returns CDR1 SGHVS and CDR2 FQNEAQ. The CDR3: CASSRGQSNQPQHF. The DNA for the CDR3 is TGTGCCAGCAGTCGAGGACAGAGCAATCAGCCCCAGCATTTT.

On this clonotype itself: One junction end disagrees with the germline gene, perhaps due to a read error. The chain couples TRBV10-3 to TRBJ1-1; unclear D gene. This CDR3 region has 13 residues. From germline, CDR1 is ENHRY and CDR2 SYGVKD. CDR3 coding DNA: TGTGCCATCAGTTCAGGACTGGAGGCTGAAGCGTTCTTT. Translating it yields CAISSGLEAEAFF.

In its sample, this clonotype was seen many times. The rearrangement links TRBV20-1 to TRBJ1-1; D call uncertain. Germline lookup yields CDR1 DFQATT and CDR2 SNEGSKA (reference sequence). Trimming removed 3 bases from V and 4 bases from J, with 9 bases in between. The CDR3 is 12 amino acids. CDR3: CSASGESTEAFF. The CDR3 coding sequence is TGCAGTGCTAGCGGGGAATCCACTGAAGCTTTCTTT.

A few counts support this clonotype. This sequence joins TRBV10-2 and TRBJ2-2, with 10 bases that match TRBD2. The CDR3 has 16 residues. V gave up 6 bases and J gave up 3 bases; unmatched junction bases: 7. Per germline, CDR1 WSHSY and CDR2 SAAADI. This CDR3 is CASSPLAGVDTGELFF. The CDR3 nucleotides are TGCGCCAGCAGCCCCCTAGCGGGAGTAGACACCGGGGAGCTGTTTTTT.

The CDR3 loop is CASSRGLAGGREQYF. The CDR3 DNA reads as TGTGCCAGCAGCCGAGGGCTAGCGGGAGGGAGGGAGCAGTACTTC. V gene TRBV6-5 combines with J gene TRBJ2-7; 12 nucleotides line up with TRBD2. With V trimmed by 6 bases and J by 7 bases, 10 bases remained unmatched. Germline CDR1 and CDR2: MNHEY and SVGAGI. The CDR3 has 15 amino acids.

This clonotype was counted ten times or more. This chain uses TRBV10-3 with TRBJ1-2; 8 bases map to TRBD1. CDR3 length: 15 amino acids. The V segment lost 10 bases and the J segment 2 bases; nucleotides outside the gene matches: 12. Germline lookup yields CDR1 ENHRY and CDR2 SYGVKD. CDR3 nucleotides: TGTGCCAGCCTCAGGACAGGGCCCAGAAACTATGGCTACACCTTC. This codes for CASLRTGPRNYGYTF.